This passage covers 24 T cell receptor beta chains from one sample sequenced in a study of shared clonotypes between healthy human individuals. Data came from immunoSEQ multiplex PCR; TCRdb stores just in-frame clones and leaves some out. Found here are 2 million to 2.5 million clones, under 97% of them singletons; the top ten hold approximately 0.13%. The source material was naive CD4+ T cells sorted from blood. Subset specified: CD45RA+ positively selected. The source is a man aged 18 to 29 in good health.

This rearrangement joins TRBV7-2 to TRBJ2-3; TRBD1 might be the D (6 bases). The CDR3 contains 18 residues. CDR1 is SGHTA, CDR2 FQGNSA, per germline. Trimming took 5 bases from V and 6 from J, leaving 27 bases between them. CDR3 in amino acids: CASSRGMVRLAQWDTQYF. The CDR3 DNA reads as TGTGCCAGCAGCAGGGGGATGGTGAGGCTGGCTCAGTGGGATACGCAGTATTTT.

The chain recombines TRBV7-2 with TRBJ1-4, with 8 bases matching TRBD1. Trimming cost V 4 bases and J 7 bases; bases outside gene matches: 11. Germline values: CDR1 SGHTA, CDR2 FQGNSA. The CDR3 consists of 16 residues. CDR3 protein: CASSSTSGGGGEKLFF. The CDR3 nucleotides read TGTGCCAGCAGCTCGACGTCAGGGGGCGGGGGTGAAAAACTGTTTTTT. The full variable domain, with the rest looked up from reference TRBV7-2 and TRBJ1-4, is GAGVSQSPSNKVTEKGKDVELRCDPISGHTALYWYRQSLGQGLEFLIYFQGNSAPDKSGLPSDRFSAERTGGSVSTLTIQRTQQEDSAVYLCASSSTSGGGGEKLFFGSGTQLSVL.

This clone was detected once. The same CDR3 is also encoded by other DNA sequences in this sample. The CDR3 protein is CASSPSLAAYEQYF. In nucleotides, the CDR3 is TGTGCCAGCTCACCATCTTTGGCTGCCTACGAGCAGTACTTC. The V call is TRBV18, the J call TRBJ2-7, with D hard to call. Deletions cut 2 bases from V and 2 bases from J, with 10 bases between. CDR1 KGHSH and CDR2 LQKENI come from the germline V gene. The CDR3 runs to 14 residues.

The chain links TRBV18 to TRBJ2-5; no clear D. Germline CDR1 is KGHSH and CDR2 is LQKENI. Trimming took 2 bases from V and 1 from J, leaving 8 bases between them. CDR3 length equals 14 residues. DNA for the CDR3: TGTGCCAGCTCACCATACTGGGGCCAAGAGACCCAGTACTTC. Translated, it gives CASSPYWGQETQYF.

The rearrangement uses TRBV18 and TRBJ2-7; no clear D gene. CDR1 KGHSH and CDR2 LQKENI come from the germline V gene. Trimming removed 4 bases at V and 3 bases at J, with 10 bases between. This CDR3 has 13 residues. CDR3 in DNA: TGTGCCAGCTCACGAGTGCCGGACTACGAGCAGTACTTC. It codes for CASSRVPDYEQYF. Full variable domain (missing parts from reference TRBV18 and TRBJ2-7): NAGVMQNPRHLVRRRGQEARLRCSPMKGHSHVYWYRQLPEEGLKFMVYLQKENIIDESGMPKERFSAEFPKEGPSILRIQQVVRGDSAAYFCASSRVPDYEQYFGPGTRLTVT.

V gene TRBV2 combines with J gene TRBJ2-2, with D tentatively TRBD2 (5 bases). The CDR3 runs to 15 residues. The V end was cut by 4 bases, the J end by 4 bases, with 13 bases between. Looked up from germline, CDR1 is SNHLY and CDR2 is FYNNEI. CDR3 bases: TGTGCCAGCAGTGCCCTAGCCTCGGGCACCGGGGAGCTGTTTTTT. Its protein product is CASSALASGTGELFF.

V usage is TRBV6-1 and J usage is TRBJ1-4; D is perhaps TRBD1 (5 bases). CDR1 is MNHNS and CDR2 is SASEGT in the germline V gene. CDR3 length equals 13 residues. V was clipped by 3 bases and J by 8 bases, with 10 bases between them. This CDR3 reads CASSEQGEEKLFF. CDR3 DNA: TGTGCCAGCAGTGAGCAGGGTGAGGAAAAACTGTTTTTT.

This rearrangement joins TRBV4-3 to TRBJ2-3; 13 bases are shared with TRBD2. CDR3 length equals 18 residues. V trimming: 1 base; J trimming: 6 bases; junction bases outside the gene matches: 10. The V gene's germline CDR1 is LGHNA and CDR2 YSLEER. The CDR3 sequence is CASSQALPGTSGMDTQYF. In DNA form, the CDR3 reads TGCGCCAGCAGCCAAGCCCTACCCGGGACTAGCGGGATGGATACGCAGTATTTT.

The J gene is TRBJ2-1, the V gene TRBV9; 9 bases align to TRBD1. The CDR3 is 16 amino acids. V gave up 2 bases and J gave up 7 bases; unmatched junction bases: 10. Germline V gene lookup returns CDR1 SGDLS and CDR2 YYNGEE. CDR3 residues: CASSVTGGQGENEQFF. CDR3 nucleotide sequence: TGTGCCAGCAGCGTCACGGGGGGACAGGGAGAGAATGAGCAGTTCTTC.

The V gene is TRBV2, the J gene TRBJ1-1, with unresolved D. The CDR3 is 13 amino acids. Trimming removed 7 bases at V and 1 base at J, with 10 bases between. CDR1 SNHLY and CDR2 FYNNEI come from the germline V gene. CDR3 residues: CASTAEENTEAFF. As DNA, the CDR3 is TGTGCCAGCACCGCAGAGGAGAACACTGAAGCTTTCTTT.

The V gene is TRBV5-4, the J gene TRBJ2-7; D remains ambiguous. Germline V gene sequence: CDR1 SGHNT, CDR2 YYREEE (reference sequence). CDR3 length equals 14 residues. Trimming removed 0 bases from V and 2 bases from J, with 9 bases in between. The DNA for the CDR3 is TGTGCCAGCAGCTTGGATGCAGGTCCCTACGAGCAGTACTTC. Its translation: CASSLDAGPYEQYF.

This sequence joins TRBV2 and TRBJ1-2; D gene ambiguous. The germline CDR1 and CDR2 sequences are SNHLY and FYNNEI. V was trimmed by 3 bases and J by 4 bases, leaving 9 bases between them. The CDR3 runs 13 residues. The CDR3 reads CASSDAGTYGYTF. Written as DNA, the CDR3 is TGTGCCAGCAGTGATGCAGGAACCTATGGCTACACCTTC.

On this clone: Distinct nucleotide sequences in the sample also encode this CDR3. The genes are TRBV18 and TRBJ1-5; weak D call: TRBD1 (5 bases). Trimming removed 3 bases at V and 7 bases at J, with 10 bases between. Germline CDR1 KGHSH, CDR2 LQKENI. The CDR3 consists of 13 residues. CDR3 sequence (DNA): TGTGCCAGCTCACCGGGACTGGGGCAGCCCCAGCATTTT. Translating it yields CASSPGLGQPQHF.

The J gene is TRBJ2-4, the V gene TRBV30; TRBD1 aligns across 9 bases. V shed 6 bases, J shed 2 bases, and the junction held 8 bases outside the gene matches. Germline-derived CDR1 and CDR2 are GTSNPN and SVGIG (reference sequence). CDR3 length: 15 residues. As DNA, the CDR3 is TGTGCCTGTCATACCGGACAGGGGACCAAAAACATTCAGTACTTC. Its translation is CACHTGQGTKNIQYF.

The CDR3: CASSLRAGGANTGELFF. DNA for the CDR3: TGTGCCAGCAGCTTACGAGCGGGGGGCGCGAACACCGGGGAGCTGTTTTTT. The V and J genes are TRBV11-2 and TRBJ2-2, with TRBD2 matching over 9 bases. V was pared by 2 bases and J by 0 bases, with 4 bases of the junction left unmatched. CDR3 length equals 17 residues. Germline V gene sequence: CDR1 SGHAT, CDR2 FQNNGV.

The chain couples TRBV28 to TRBJ1-1, with D tentatively TRBD1 (5 bases). The ends were cut back, 1 base at V and 4 bases at J, with 19 bases in the middle. The CDR3 loop spans 17 amino acids. Germline CDR1 reads MDHEN; CDR2 reads SYDVKM. CDR3 protein: CASSLLGVTLGGTEAFF. The CDR3 bases are TGTGCCAGCAGTTTATTAGGGGTAACCCTTGGTGGCACTGAAGCTTTCTTT.

The V and J genes are TRBV4-1 and TRBJ1-1, with D unresolved. CDR1 and CDR2 (germline): MGHRA, YSYEKL. V dropped 0 bases and J dropped 1 base, with 9 bases sitting between them. The CDR3 is 15 residues long. The CDR3 bases are TGCGCCAGCAGCCAAGACCCAGCCGGGAACACTGAAGCTTTCTTT. Its translation is CASSQDPAGNTEAFF.

This rearrangement joins TRBV5-1 to TRBJ2-5; D gene uncertain. Germline V lookup: CDR1 SGHRS, CDR2 YFSETQ. V dropped 4 bases and J dropped 1 base, with 11 bases sitting between them. The CDR3 sequence is 14 residues long. CDR3 sequence reads: CASSPDFSQETQYF. CDR3 DNA: TGCGCCAGCAGCCCCGACTTTAGCCAAGAGACCCAGTACTTC.

The chain carries TRBV6-5 and TRBJ1-6, with a tentative D call TRBD1 (5 bases). The V end lost 9 bases, the J end lost 10 bases, and 16 bases lay between the germline ends. Germline loops: CDR1 MNHEY, CDR2 SVGAGI. This CDR3 has 13 amino acids. This CDR3 is CASTRGNDSPLHF. Written as DNA, the CDR3 is TGTGCCAGTACCCGGGGGAATGACTCACCCCTCCACTTT.

V is TRBV10-3 and J is TRBJ2-1, with D perhaps matching TRBD1 or TRBD2 (5 bases each). This CDR3 is built from 14 residues. Trimming pared 7 bases from V and 8 bases from J, leaving 18 bases between. The germline CDR1 and CDR2 sequences are ENHRY and SYGVKD. The CDR3 sequence: CAIKTDPGKYEQFF. DNA of the CDR3: TGTGCCATCAAGACAGACCCCGGGAAATATGAGCAGTTCTTC.

The gene calls are TRBV30 and TRBJ1-2; D gene uncertain. The CDR3 sequence is 13 residues long. Germline V CDR1 and CDR2: GTSNPN, SVGIG (reference sequence). V was shortened by 1 base and J by 4 bases, with 10 bases between the two germline ends. In nucleotides, the CDR3 is TGTGCCTGGAGTGCGTGGGGATCCTATGGCTACACCTTC. It yields the protein CAWSAWGSYGYTF.

This chain joins TRBV5-1 and TRBJ1-6; unclear D gene. The germline V gene encodes CDR1 SGHRS and CDR2 YFSETQ. This CDR3 region has 15 residues. V was trimmed by 2 bases and J by 9 bases, leaving 15 bases between them. The CDR3 spells CASSFLQPDVSPLHF. Written as DNA, the CDR3 is TGCGCCAGCAGCTTCTTACAGCCTGACGTTTCACCCCTCCACTTT.

CDR3 in DNA: TGTGCCAGCAGTTCCCCCGACGCGTCTATGGGACAGGCGTACTTC. Amino acid sequence: CASSSPDASMGQAYF. The V call is TRBV28, the J call TRBJ2-7; 8 bases line up with TRBD1. The CDR3 runs 15 residues. CDR1 is MDHEN, CDR2 SYDVKM, per germline. J lost 12 bases, V lost 4 bases, and 17 bases had no gene match.

Concerning this clone: One junction end disagrees with the germline gene, perhaps due to a read error. The rearrangement links TRBV11-1 to TRBJ1-1; D is possibly TRBD1 (6 bases). The CDR3 spans 13 residues. Germline values: CDR1 SGHAT, CDR2 FQDESV (reference sequence). The CDR3 coding sequence is TGTGCTAGCAGGGGTCGGGGGAACACTGAAGCTTTCTTT. Amino acid sequence: CASRGRGNTEAFF.